The 14 T cell receptor beta chains reported below all come from one sample, sequenced in a study of blood T cell repertoires in COVID-19. TCRdb's copy holds only in-frame clones and misses some; the assay was immunoSEQ multiplex PCR. The top ten hold around 9.8% of the sample, which has some 270,000 clones, 65% to 90% seen once. The sample was PBMCs or T cells enriched from blood (not recorded which). The receptors here all came from a woman between 45 and 60 years old with acute COVID-19.

The chain has TRBV7-6 and TRBJ1-6; 10 bases agree with TRBD1. The CDR3 is 14 amino acids. Germline lookup yields CDR1 SGHVS and CDR2 FNYEAQ. The trim removed 5 bases at V and 9 bases at J, leaving 4 bases unmatched. CDR3 DNA sequence: TGTGCCAGCAGCCGGGACAGGGGTAGTTCACCCCTCCACTTT. Encoded protein: CASSRDRGSSPLHF.

The sample holds a few counts of this clone. This chain uses TRBV25-1 with TRBJ1-5, with D perhaps TRBD1 (5 bases). The CDR3 runs to 15 residues. Trimming removed 3 bases at V and 1 base at J, with 10 bases between. CDR1 MGHDK and CDR2 SYGVNS come from the germline V gene. The CDR3 nucleotides read TGTGCCAGCAGTGAGCCAGGGAGGAGCAATCAGCCCCAGCATTTT. It yields the protein CASSEPGRSNQPQHF.

A note on this clone: This sample includes further DNA sequences coding for the same CDR3. This rearrangement joins TRBV7-9 to TRBJ1-1; D is unresolved. The CDR3 loop spans 11 amino acids. In germline, CDR1 is SEHNR, CDR2 FQNEAQ (reference sequence). V gave up 2 bases and J gave up 8 bases, with 6 bases separating them. The CDR3, as DNA: TGTGCCAGCAGCTTATATGGCGAAGCTTTCTTT. Encoded protein: CASSLYGEAFF.

V is TRBV9 and J is TRBJ1-4; TRBD1 aligns across 8 bases. This CDR3 has 15 amino acids. V lost 3 bases and J lost 6; bases outside the gene matches: 7. The germline V gene has CDR1 SGDLS and CDR2 YYNGEE. CDR3 sequence: CASSARTGFDEKLFF. The CDR3 nucleotides are TGTGCCAGCAGCGCCCGGACAGGGTTTGATGAAAAACTGTTTTTT.

V is TRBV6-5 and J is TRBJ1-1; weak D call: TRBD1 (6 bases). Trimming took off 6 bases at V and 1 base at J, with 9 bases between the two ends. This CDR3 has 13 residues. Looked up from germline, CDR1 is MNHEY and CDR2 is SVGAGI. The CDR3, as DNA: TGTGCCAGCAGAGCAGGGGCGAACACTGAAGCTTTCTTT. This encodes CASRAGANTEAFF.

The table lists this clone with a count of one. This chain uses TRBV5-1 with TRBJ1-2; D not resolved. Germline V lookup: CDR1 SGHRS, CDR2 YFSETQ. The CDR3 has 12 residues. Trimming stripped 6 bases from V and 3 bases from J, with 9 bases between. The CDR3 sequence: CASKEGDYGYTF. The DNA for the CDR3 is TGCGCCAGCAAGGAGGGAGACTATGGCTACACCTTC.

The V call is TRBV7-9, the J call TRBJ1-4; D is unclear. Trimming cost V 1 base and J 7 bases, with 4 bases left between them. CDR1 is SEHNR, CDR2 FQNEAQ, per germline (reference sequence). The CDR3 spans 12 residues. CDR3 DNA sequence: TGTGCCAGCAGCTTAGGTCGTGAAAAACTGTTTTTT. Amino acids: CASSLGREKLFF. Full variable domain (missing parts from reference TRBV7-9 and TRBJ1-4): DTGVSQNPRHKITKRGQNVTFRCDPISEHNRLYWYRQTLGQGPEFLTYFQNEAQLEKSRLLSDRFSAERPKGSFSTLEIQRTEQGDSAMYLCASSLGREKLFFGSGTQLSVL.

Only a few counts were recorded for this clone. The chain couples TRBV12-3 or TRBV12-4 to TRBJ1-1, with unresolved D. V lost 5 bases and J 2 bases, leaving 9 bases between the germline ends. The CDR3 sequence is 13 residues long. The DNA for the CDR3 is TGTGCCAGCAGTAGCCAGGTAAACACTGAAGCTTTCTTT. Residues: CASSSQVNTEAFF.

The CDR3 DNA is TGTGCCTGGAGGGCGGACTATGGCTACACCTTC. This sequence encodes CAWRADYGYTF. The rearrangement joins TRBV30 to TRBJ1-2; D remains unclear. Trimming left V 3 bases short and J 3 bases short, with 5 bases between. The CDR3 consists of 11 residues. The V gene's germline CDR1 is GTSNPN and CDR2 SVGIG (reference sequence).

The V and J genes are TRBV7-6 and TRBJ1-3; perhaps TRBD1 as D (5 bases). The V end was cut by 2 bases, the J end by 2 bases, with 13 bases between. The CDR3 contains 16 residues. CDR1 is SGHVS and CDR2 is FNYEAQ in the germline V gene. The CDR3 DNA is TGTGCCAGCAGCTTAATCCAGGGATTCACTGGAAACACCATATATTTT. It translates to CASSLIQGFTGNTIYF. The variable domain in full, with the rest retrieved from reference TRBV7-6 and TRBJ1-3, is GAGVSQSPRYKVTKRGQDVALRCDPISGHVSLYWYRQALGQGPEFLTYFNYEAQQDKSGLPNDRFSAERPEGSISTLTIQRTEQRDSAMYRCASSLIQGFTGNTIYFGEGSWLTVV.

The rearrangement joins TRBV30 to TRBJ2-4, with 7 bases matching TRBD2. This CDR3 region has 13 residues. V dropped 3 bases and J dropped 8; count of bases not matched to a gene: 7. From germline, CDR1 is GTSNPN and CDR2 SVGIG (reference sequence). CDR3 sequence: CAWSPGGSDIQYF. Here the CDR3 DNA reads TGTGCCTGGAGCCCCGGCGGGAGCGACATTCAGTACTTC.

The rearrangement joins TRBV24-1 to TRBJ2-3; 9 bases align to TRBD1. V gave up 3 bases and J gave up 3 bases; unmatched junction bases: 6. CDR3 length equals 16 residues. Germline V CDR1 and CDR2: KGHDR, SFDVKD. The CDR3 DNA follows: TGTGCCACCAGTGATGGGGGGGACAGGGCGACAGATACGCAGTATTTT. The encoded protein is CATSDGGDRATDTQYF.

This chain links TRBV7-9 with TRBJ2-1, with D possibly being TRBD2 (6 bases). Germline V gene sequence: CDR1 SEHNR, CDR2 FQNEAQ (reference sequence). The V end lost 7 bases, the J end lost 6 bases, and 16 bases lay between the germline ends. CDR3 length: 14 amino acids. CDR3 region: CASNRGDPFNEQFF. In nucleotides, the CDR3 is TGTGCCAGCAATCGCGGGGACCCGTTCAATGAGCAGTTCTTC. Full variable domain (outside the CDR3, taken from reference TRBV7-9 and TRBJ2-1): DTGVSQNPRHKITKRGQNVTFRCDPISEHNRLYWYRQTLGQGPEFLTYFQNEAQLEKSRLLSDRFSAERPKGSFSTLEIQRTEQGDSAMYLCASNRGDPFNEQFFGPGTRLTVL.

The rearrangement uses TRBV5-6 and TRBJ2-7; 9 positions match TRBD2. CDR3 length equals 14 residues. V shed 6 bases and J 0 bases; nucleotides not matched to a gene: 4. Looked up from germline, CDR1 is SGHDT and CDR2 is YYEEEE. The CDR3 nucleotides read TGTGCCAGCACCGCGGGGGGGAGCTCCTACGAGCAGTACTTC. As protein: CASTAGGSSYEQYF.